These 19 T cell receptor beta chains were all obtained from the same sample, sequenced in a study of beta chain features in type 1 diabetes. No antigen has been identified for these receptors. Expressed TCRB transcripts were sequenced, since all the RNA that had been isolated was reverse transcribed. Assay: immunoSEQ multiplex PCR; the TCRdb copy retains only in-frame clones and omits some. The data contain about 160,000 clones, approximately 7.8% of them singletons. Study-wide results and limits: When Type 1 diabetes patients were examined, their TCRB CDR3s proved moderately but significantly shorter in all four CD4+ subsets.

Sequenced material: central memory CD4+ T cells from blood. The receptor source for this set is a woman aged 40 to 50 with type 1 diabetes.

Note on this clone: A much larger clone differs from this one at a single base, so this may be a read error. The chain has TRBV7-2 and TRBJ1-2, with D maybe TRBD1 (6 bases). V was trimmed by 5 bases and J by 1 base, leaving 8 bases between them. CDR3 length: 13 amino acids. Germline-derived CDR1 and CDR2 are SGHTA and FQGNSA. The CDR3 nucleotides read TGTGCCAGCAGCATGGACAGTAACTATGGCTACACCTTC. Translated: CASSMDSNYGYTF.

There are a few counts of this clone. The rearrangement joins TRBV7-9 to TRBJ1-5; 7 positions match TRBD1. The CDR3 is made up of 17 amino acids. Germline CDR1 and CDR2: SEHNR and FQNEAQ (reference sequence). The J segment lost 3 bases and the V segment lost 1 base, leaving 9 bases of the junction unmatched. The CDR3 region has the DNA TGTGCCAGCAGCTTAGACCGGGCAGGGGGGAACAATCAGCCCCAGCATTTT. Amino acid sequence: CASSLDRAGGNNQPQHF.

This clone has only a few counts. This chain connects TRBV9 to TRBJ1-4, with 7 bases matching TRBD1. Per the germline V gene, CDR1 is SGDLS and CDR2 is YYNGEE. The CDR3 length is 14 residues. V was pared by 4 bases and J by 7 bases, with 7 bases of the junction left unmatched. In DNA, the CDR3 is TGTGCCAGCAGCCCGAGACAGGGCATTGAAAAACTGTTTTTT. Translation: CASSPRQGIEKLFF.

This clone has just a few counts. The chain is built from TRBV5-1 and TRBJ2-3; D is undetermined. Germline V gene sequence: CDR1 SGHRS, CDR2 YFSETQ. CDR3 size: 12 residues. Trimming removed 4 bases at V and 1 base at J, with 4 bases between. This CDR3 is CASSPGTDTQYF. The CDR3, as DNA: TGCGCCAGCAGCCCAGGCACAGATACGCAGTATTTT.

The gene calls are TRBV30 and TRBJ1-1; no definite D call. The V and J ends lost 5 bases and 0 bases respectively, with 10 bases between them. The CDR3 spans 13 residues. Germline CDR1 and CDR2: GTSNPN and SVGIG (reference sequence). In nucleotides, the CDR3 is TGTGCCTGGGCCAGAACCTTGAACACTGAAGCTTTCTTT. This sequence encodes CAWARTLNTEAFF. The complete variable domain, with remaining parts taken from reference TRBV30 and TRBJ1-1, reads SQTIHQWPATLVQPVGSPLSLECTVEGTSNPNLYWYRQAAGRGLQLLFYSVGIGQISSEVPQNLSASRPQDRQFILSSKKLLLSDSGFYLCAWARTLNTEAFFGQGTRLTVV.

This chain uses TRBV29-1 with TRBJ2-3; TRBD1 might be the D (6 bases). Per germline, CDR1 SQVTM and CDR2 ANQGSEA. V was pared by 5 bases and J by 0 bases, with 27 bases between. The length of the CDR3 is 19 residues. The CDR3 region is CSVNPTGTRTARSTDTQYF. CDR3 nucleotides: TGCAGCGTTAACCCGACAGGAACGAGGACGGCTAGAAGCACAGATACGCAGTATTTT.

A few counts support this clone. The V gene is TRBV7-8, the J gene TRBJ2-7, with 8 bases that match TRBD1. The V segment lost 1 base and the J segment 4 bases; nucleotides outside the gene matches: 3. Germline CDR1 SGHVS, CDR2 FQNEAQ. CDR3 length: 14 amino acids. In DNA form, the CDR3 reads TGTGCCAGCAGCTTAGGGACAGGGTATTACGAGCAGTACTTC. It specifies CASSLGTGYYEQYF.

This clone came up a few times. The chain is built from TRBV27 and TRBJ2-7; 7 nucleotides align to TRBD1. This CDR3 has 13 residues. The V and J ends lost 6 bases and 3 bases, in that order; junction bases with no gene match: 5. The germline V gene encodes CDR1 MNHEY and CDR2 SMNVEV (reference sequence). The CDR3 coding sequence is TGTGCCAGCAGCCGGGACAGTAGCTACGAGCAGTACTTC. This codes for CASSRDSSYEQYF.

The CDR3 region is CASSLEQGTEAFF. The CDR3 DNA follows: TGTGCCAGCAGCTTAGAACAGGGGACTGAAGCTTTCTTT. The chain uses TRBV11-3 and TRBJ1-1; 7 nucleotides align to TRBD1. The length of the CDR3 is 13 residues. V shed 0 bases and J 5 bases; nucleotides not matched to a gene: 0. Germline values: CDR1 SGHNT, CDR2 YENEEA.

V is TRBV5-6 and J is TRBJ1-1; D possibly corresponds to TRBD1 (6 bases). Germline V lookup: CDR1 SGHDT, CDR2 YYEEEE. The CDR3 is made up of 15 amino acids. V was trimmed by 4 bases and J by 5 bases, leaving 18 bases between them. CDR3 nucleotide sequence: TGTGCCAGCAGCACTCTCCAGGGGAGAGGGACTGAAGCTTTCTTT. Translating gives CASSTLQGRGTEAFF.

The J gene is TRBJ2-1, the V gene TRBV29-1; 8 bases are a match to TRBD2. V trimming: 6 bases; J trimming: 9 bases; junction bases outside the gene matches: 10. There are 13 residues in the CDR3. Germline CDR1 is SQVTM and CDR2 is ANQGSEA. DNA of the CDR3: TGCAGCGTGGCCGGGACTAGGGAGGCTGAGCAGTTCTTC. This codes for CSVAGTREAEQFF.

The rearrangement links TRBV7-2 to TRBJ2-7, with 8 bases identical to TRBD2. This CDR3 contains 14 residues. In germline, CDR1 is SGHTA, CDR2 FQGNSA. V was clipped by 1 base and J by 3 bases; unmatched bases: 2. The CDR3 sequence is CASSLDGTSYEQYF. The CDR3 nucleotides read TGTGCCAGCAGCTTAGACGGGACTAGCTACGAGCAGTACTTC. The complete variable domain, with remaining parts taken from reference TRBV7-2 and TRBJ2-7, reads GAGVSQSPSNKVTEKGKDVELRCDPISGHTALYWYRQSLGQGLEFLIYFQGNSAPDKSGLPSDRFSAERTGGSVSTLTIQRTQQEDSAVYLCASSLDGTSYEQYFGPGTRLTVT.

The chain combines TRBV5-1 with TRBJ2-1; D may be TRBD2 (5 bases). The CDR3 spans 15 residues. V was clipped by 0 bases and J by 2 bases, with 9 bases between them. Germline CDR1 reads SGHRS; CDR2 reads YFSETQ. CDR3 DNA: TGCGCCAGCAGCTTGGGGGGAGCAGCCTACAATGAGCAGTTCTTC. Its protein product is CASSLGGAAYNEQFF.

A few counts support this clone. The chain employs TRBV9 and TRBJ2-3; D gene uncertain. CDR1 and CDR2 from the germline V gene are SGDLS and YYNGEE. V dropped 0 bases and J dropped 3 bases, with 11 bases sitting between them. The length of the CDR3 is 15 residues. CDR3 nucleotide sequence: TGTGCCAGCAGCGTAGTCTCCGTCGGGACAGATACGCAGTATTTT. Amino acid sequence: CASSVVSVGTDTQYF.

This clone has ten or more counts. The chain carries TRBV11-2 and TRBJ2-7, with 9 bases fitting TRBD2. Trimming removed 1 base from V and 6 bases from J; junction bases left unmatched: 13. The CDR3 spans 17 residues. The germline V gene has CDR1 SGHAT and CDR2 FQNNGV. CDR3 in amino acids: CASSLVGDSGRLGEQYF. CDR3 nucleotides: TGTGCCAGCAGCTTAGTTGGGGACAGCGGGAGGTTAGGCGAGCAGTACTTC.

CDR3 residues: CASSLKTGGGNEQFF. CDR3 in DNA: TGTGCCAGCAGCTTAAAAACGGGAGGGGGGAATGAGCAGTTCTTC. This sequence joins TRBV7-2 and TRBJ2-1; 8 positions match TRBD2. Per the germline V gene, CDR1 is SGHTA and CDR2 is FQGNSA. The CDR3 consists of 15 residues. The J segment lost 7 bases and the V segment lost 2 bases, leaving 7 bases of the junction unmatched.

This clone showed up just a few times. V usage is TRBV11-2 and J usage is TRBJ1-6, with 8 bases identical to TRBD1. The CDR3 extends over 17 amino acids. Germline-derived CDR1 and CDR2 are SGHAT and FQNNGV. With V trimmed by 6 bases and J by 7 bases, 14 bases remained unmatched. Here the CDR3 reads CASSSSRTGMRNSPLHF. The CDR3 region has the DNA TGTGCCAGCAGTTCTTCTCGGACAGGGATGAGGAATTCACCCCTCCACTTT.

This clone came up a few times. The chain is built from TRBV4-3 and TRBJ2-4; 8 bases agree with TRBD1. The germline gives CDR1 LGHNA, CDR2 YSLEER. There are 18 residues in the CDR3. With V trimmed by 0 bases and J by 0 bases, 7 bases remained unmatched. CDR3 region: CASSQDAPGGSAKNIQYF. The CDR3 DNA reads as TGCGCCAGCAGCCAAGATGCCCCAGGGGGCTCAGCCAAAAACATTCAGTACTTC.

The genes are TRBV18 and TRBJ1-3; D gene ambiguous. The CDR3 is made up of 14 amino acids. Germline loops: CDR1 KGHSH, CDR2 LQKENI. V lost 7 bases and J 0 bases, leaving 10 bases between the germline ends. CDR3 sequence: CASYEGLSGNTIYF. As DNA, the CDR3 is TGTGCCAGCTACGAGGGCCTCTCTGGAAACACCATATATTTT.